The following is a T cell receptor beta chain sequence with its context. Antigen specificity is unknown. No patient received treatment before thyroid surgery. The data stem from a study of metastatic and nonmetastatic thyroid tumors. About the study: Malignant thyroid and benign thyroid patients provided blood and tumor or nodule tissue whose repertoires were compared. Overall study results and limits: A significant increase in TCR beta diversity was reportedly seen in malignant thyroid tumors relative to benign nodules, in blood and tumor.

The CDR3 spans 16 residues. Trimming took off 0 bases at V and 0 bases at J, with 12 bases between the two ends. In germline, CDR1 is SGHAT, CDR2 FQNNGV. Source study methods: The distant-metastasis classifier for papillary thyroid cancer was built from CDR3 differences across clinicopathological groups. TCRdb reanalyzed the PCR reads with MiXCR. TCRdb's processing, not the study's, gives the V and J calls here. The table shows approximately 19,000 clones, with 35% to 40% occurring only once. This sequence originates from a female donor with papillary thyroid cancer or a benign thyroid nodule (not recorded which). Some clones in this sample may be carry-over from other donors' samples. Sequenced material: tumor tissue. The chain is built from TRBV11-2 and TRBJ2-7; no definite D call. CDR3 protein: CASSLEGQSVSYEQYF. The CDR3 nucleotides read TGTGCCAGCAGCTTAGAGGGCCAGTCGGTCTCCTACGAGCAGTACTTC.